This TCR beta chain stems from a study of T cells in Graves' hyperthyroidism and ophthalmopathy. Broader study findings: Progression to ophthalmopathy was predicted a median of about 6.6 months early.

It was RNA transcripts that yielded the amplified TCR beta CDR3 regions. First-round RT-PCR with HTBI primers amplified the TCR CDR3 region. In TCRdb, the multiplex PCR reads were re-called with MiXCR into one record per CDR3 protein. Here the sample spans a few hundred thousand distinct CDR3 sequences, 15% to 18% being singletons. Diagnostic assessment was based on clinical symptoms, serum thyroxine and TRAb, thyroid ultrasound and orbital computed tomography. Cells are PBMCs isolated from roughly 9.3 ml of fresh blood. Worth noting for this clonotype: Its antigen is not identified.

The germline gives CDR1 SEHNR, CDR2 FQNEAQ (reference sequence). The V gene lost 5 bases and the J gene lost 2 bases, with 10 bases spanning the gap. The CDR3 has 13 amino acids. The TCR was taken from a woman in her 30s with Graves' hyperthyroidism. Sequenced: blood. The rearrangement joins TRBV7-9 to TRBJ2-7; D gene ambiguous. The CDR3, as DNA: TGTGCCAGCAGCAATACAGAAGCCTACGAGCAGTACTTC. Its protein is CASSNTEAYEQYF.